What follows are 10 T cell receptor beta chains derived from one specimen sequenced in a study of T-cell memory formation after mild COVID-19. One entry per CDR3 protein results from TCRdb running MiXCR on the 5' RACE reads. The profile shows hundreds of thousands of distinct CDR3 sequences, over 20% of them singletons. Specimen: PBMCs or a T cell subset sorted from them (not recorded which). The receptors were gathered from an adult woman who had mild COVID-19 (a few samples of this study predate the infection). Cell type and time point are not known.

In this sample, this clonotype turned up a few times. As DNA, the CDR3 is TGTGCCAGCAGTTATTGGGGGTATGAGCAGTTCTTC. Translated, it gives CASSYWGYEQFF. This chain joins TRBV6-2 or TRBV6-3 and TRBJ2-1, with D possibly being TRBD1 or TRBD2 (5 bases each). Germline V gene sequence: CDR1 MNHEY, CDR2 SVGEGT. The CDR3 has 12 residues. Between the trimmed V and J ends, which lost 3 bases and 8 bases, there was a span of 8 bases.

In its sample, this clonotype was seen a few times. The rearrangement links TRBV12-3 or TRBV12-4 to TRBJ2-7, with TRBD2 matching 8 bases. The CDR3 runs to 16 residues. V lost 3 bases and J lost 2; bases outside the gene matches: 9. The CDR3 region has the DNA TGTGCCAGCAGTTTCCTCTCCGGACTAGCCGCCTACGAGCAGTACTTC. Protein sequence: CASSFLSGLAAYEQYF.

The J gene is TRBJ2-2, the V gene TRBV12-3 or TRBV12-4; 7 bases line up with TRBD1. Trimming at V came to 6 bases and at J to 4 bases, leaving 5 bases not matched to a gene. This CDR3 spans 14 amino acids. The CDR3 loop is CASRGTAGTGELFF. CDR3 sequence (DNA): TGTGCCAGCAGGGGGACAGCCGGCACCGGGGAGCTGTTTTTT.

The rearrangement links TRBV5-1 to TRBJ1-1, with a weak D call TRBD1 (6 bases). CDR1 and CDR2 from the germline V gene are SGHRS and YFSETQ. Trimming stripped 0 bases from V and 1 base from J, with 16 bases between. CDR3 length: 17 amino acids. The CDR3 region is CASSLGLRQVPNTEAFF. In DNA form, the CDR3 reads TGCGCCAGCAGCTTGGGGCTCAGACAGGTTCCGAACACTGAAGCTTTCTTT. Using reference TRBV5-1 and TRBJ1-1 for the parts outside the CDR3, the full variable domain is KAGVTQTPRYLIKTRGQQVTLSCSPISGHRSVSWYQQTPGQGLQFLFEYFSETQRNKGNFPGRFSGRQFSNSRSEMNVSTLELGDSALYLCASSLGLRQVPNTEAFFGQGTRLTVV.

CDR3 bases: TGCGCCAGCAGTCAGGGACAGGGGCATGAGCAGTTCTTC. It translates to CASSQGQGHEQFF. The J gene is TRBJ2-1, the V gene TRBV5-1, with 10 bases fitting TRBD1. Germline V gene data show CDR1 as SGHRS and CDR2 as YFSETQ. The CDR3 is 13 residues long. The V gene end was trimmed by 5 bases and the J gene end by 8 bases; junction bases not matched to a gene: 4.

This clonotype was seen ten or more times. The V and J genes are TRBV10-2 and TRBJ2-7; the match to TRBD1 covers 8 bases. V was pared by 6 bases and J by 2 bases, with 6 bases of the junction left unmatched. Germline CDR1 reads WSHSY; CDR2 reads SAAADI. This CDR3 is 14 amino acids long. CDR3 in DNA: TGCGCCAGCAGGGGGACAGGTTTTACCTACGAGCAGTACTTC. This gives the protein CASRGTGFTYEQYF.

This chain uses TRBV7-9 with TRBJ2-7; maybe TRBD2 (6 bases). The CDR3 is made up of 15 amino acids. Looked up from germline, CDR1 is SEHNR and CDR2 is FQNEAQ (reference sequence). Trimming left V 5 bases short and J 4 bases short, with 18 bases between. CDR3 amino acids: CASSLTLAYKYEQYF. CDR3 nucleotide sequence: TGTGCCAGCAGCCTCACTCTAGCGTACAAGTACGAGCAGTACTTC. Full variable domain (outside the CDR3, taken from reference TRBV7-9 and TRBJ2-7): DTGVSQNPRHKITKRGQNVTFRCDPISEHNRLYWYRQTLGQGPEFLTYFQNEAQLEKSRLLSDRFSAERPKGSFSTLEIQRTEQGDSAMYLCASSLTLAYKYEQYFGPGTRLTVT.

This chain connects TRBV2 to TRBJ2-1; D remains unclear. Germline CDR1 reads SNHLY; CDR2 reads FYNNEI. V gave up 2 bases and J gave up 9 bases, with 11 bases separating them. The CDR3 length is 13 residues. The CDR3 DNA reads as TGTGCCAGCAGTGAATTAGGTCAACTTGAGCAGTTCTTC. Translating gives CASSELGQLEQFF.

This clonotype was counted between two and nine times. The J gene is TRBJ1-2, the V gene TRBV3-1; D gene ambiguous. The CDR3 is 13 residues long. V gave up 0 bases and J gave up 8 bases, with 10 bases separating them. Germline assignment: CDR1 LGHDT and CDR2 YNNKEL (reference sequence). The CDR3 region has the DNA TGTGCCAGCAGCCAAGATCTATGGAAAGGCTACACCTTC. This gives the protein CASSQDLWKGYTF.

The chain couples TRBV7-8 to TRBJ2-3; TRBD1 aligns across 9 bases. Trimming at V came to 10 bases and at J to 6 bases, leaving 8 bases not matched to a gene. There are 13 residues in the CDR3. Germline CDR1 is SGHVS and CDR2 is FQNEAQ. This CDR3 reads CATRMTGGDTQYF. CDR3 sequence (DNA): TGTGCCACCCGGATGACAGGGGGGGATACGCAGTATTTT.